Described below is a single T cell receptor (beta chain) sequence and its context. The sample is drawn from a study of CD8+ T cells in alopecia areata. Following RNA extraction, reverse transcription yielded cDNA that acted as the sequencing template. Here immunoSEQ multiplex PCR was the method, and the copy in TCRdb shows in-frame clones only, minus some. The sample has about 150,000 clones, around 57% seen once. Starting from PBMCs, sorting isolated CD4+ and CD8+ T cells. The V end was cut by 5 bases, the J end by 7 bases, with 14 bases between. Germline V CDR1 and CDR2: MNHEY, SVGAGI. CDR3 size: 13 residues.

This clonotype was obtained from a human donor in good health. Sequencing input: CD4+ T cells sorted from blood. The chain carries TRBV6-5 and TRBJ2-5; D call uncertain. This CDR3 reads CASSSVSLGTQYF. The CDR3 nucleotides are TGTGCCAGCAGTAGTGTATCCCTGGGGACCCAGTACTTC.